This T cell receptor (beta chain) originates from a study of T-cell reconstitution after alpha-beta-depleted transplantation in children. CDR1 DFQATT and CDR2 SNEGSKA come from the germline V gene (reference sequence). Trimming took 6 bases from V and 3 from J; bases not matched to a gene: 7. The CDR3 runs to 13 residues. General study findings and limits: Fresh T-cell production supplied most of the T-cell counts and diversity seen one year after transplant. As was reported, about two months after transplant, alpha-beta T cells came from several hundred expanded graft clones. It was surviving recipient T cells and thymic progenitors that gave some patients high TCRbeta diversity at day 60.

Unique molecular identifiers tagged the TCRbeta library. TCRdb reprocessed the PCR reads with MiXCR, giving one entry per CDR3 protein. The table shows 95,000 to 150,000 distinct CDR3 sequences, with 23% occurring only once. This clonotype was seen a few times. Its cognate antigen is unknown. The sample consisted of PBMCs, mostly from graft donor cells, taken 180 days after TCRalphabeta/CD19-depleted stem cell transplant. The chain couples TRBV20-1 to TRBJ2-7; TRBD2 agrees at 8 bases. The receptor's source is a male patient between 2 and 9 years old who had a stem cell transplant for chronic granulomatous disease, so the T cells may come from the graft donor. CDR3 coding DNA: TGCAGTGCGCGGGGACTAGAGGGCTACGAGCAGTACTTC. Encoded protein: CSARGLEGYEQYF.